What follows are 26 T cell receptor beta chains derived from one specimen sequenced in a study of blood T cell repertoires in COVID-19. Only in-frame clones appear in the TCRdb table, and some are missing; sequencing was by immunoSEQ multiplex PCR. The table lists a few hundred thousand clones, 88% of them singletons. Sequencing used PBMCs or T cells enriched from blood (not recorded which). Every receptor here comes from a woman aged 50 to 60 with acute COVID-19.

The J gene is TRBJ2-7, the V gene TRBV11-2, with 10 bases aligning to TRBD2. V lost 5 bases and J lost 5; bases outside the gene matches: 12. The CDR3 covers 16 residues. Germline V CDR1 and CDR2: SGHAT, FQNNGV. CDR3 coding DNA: TGTGCCAGCAGCCCGACCCCGGGACTAGCGAGAGACGAGCAGTACTTC. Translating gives CASSPTPGLARDEQYF.

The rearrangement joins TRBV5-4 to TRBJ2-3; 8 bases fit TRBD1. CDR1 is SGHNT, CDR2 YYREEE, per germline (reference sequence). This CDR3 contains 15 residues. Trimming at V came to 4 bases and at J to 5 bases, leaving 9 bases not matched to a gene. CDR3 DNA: TGTGCCAGCAGCCAGAACAGGGGGATGCAAGATACGCAGTATTTT. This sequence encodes CASSQNRGMQDTQYF.

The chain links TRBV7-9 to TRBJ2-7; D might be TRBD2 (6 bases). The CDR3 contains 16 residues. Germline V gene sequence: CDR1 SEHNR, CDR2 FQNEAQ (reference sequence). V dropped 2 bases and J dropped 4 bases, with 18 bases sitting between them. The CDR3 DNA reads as TGTGCCAGCAGCTTAAGGGGTAGCGGAGTAGAGTACGAGCAGTACTTC. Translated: CASSLRGSGVEYEQYF.

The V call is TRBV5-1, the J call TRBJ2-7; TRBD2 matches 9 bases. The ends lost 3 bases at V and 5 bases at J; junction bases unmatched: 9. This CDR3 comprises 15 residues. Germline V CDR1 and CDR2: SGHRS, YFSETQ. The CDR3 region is CASSSSSGIIHEQYF. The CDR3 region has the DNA TGCGCCAGCAGCTCCTCTAGCGGGATCATCCACGAGCAGTACTTC.

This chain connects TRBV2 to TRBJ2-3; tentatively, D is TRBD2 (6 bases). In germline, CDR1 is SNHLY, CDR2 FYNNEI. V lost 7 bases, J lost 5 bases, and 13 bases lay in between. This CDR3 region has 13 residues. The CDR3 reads CASNERRGDTQYF. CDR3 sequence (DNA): TGTGCCAGCAACGAGAGGAGGGGAGATACGCAGTATTTT.

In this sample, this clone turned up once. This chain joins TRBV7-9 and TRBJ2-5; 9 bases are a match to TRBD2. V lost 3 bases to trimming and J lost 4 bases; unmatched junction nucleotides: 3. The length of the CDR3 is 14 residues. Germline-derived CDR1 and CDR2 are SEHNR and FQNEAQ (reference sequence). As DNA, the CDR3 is TGTGCCAGCAGCTTCCAGACTAGCGGAGAGACCCAGTACTTC. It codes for CASSFQTSGETQYF.

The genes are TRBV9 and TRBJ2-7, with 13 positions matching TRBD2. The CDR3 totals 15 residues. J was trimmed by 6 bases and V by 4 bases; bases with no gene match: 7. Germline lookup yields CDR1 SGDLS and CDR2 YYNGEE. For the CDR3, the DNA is TGTGCCAGCAGCCCCCGGACTAGCGGGAGTTTCGAGCAGTACTTC. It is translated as CASSPRTSGSFEQYF.

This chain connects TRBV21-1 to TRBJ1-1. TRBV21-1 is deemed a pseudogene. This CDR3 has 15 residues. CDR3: CASSTSDGVNTEAFF. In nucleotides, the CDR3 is TGTGCCAGCAGCACCTCCGACGGGGTGAACACTGAAGCTTTCTTT.

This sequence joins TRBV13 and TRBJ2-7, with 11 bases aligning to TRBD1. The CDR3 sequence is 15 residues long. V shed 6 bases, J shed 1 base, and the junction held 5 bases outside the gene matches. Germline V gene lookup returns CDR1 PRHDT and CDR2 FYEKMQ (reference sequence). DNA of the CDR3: TGTGCCAGCAGTCACGGGACAGGGGGGTCCTACGAGCAGTACTTC. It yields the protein CASSHGTGGSYEQYF. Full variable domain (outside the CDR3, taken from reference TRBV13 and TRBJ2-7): AAGVIQSPRHLIKEKRETATLKCYPIPRHDTVYWYQQGPGQDPQFLISFYEKMQSDKGSIPDRFSAQQFSDYHSELNMSSLELGDSALYFCASSHGTGGSYEQYFGPGTRLTVT.

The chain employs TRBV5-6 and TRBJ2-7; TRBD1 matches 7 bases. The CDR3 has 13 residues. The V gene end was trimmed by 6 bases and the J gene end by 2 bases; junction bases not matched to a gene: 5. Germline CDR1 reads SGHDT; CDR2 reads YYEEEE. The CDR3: CASTQGTAYEQYF. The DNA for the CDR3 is TGTGCCAGCACCCAAGGGACAGCCTACGAGCAGTACTTC.

CDR3 sequence reads: CASSQGSGLGQYF. The CDR3 DNA reads TGCGCCAGCAGCCAAGGTTCAGGGTTGGGGCAGTACTTC. The chain recombines TRBV4-1 with TRBJ2-7; D might be TRBD1 (5 bases). V shed 1 base and J shed 9 bases, with 13 bases lying between them. Germline V lookup: CDR1 MGHRA, CDR2 YSYEKL. The CDR3 extends over 13 amino acids.

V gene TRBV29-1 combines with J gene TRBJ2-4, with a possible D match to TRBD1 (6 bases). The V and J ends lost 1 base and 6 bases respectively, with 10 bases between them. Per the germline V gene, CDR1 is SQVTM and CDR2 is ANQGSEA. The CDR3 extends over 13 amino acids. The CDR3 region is CSVEAQGANIQYF. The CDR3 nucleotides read TGCAGCGTTGAAGCACAGGGAGCAAACATTCAGTACTTC.

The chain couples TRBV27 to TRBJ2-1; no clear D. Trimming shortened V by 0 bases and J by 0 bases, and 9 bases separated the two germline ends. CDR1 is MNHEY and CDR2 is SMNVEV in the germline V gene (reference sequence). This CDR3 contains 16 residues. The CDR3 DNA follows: TGTGCCAGCAGTTTATCGCTTAGCAGCTCCTACAATGAGCAGTTCTTC. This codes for CASSLSLSSSYNEQFF.

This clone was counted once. The CDR3 sequence is CASSSADRHNEQFF. Written as DNA, the CDR3 is TGTGCCAGCAGCTCCGCCGACAGGCACAATGAGCAGTTCTTC. This rearrangement joins TRBV5-5 to TRBJ2-1, with a tentative D call TRBD1 (6 bases). From germline, CDR1 is SGHKS and CDR2 YYEKEE (reference sequence). V gave up 3 bases and J gave up 5 bases, with 12 bases separating them. The CDR3 totals 14 residues.

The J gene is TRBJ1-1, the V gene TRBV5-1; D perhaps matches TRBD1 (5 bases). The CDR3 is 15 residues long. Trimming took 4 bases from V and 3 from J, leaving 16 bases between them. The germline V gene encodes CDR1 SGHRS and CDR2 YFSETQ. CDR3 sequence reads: CASSPEWGTDTEAFF. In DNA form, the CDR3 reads TGCGCCAGCAGCCCGGAGTGGGGCACTGACACTGAAGCTTTCTTT.

The CDR3 sequence is CASSPPGTGGIYGYTF. As DNA, the CDR3 is TGTGCCAGCTCACCACCCGGGACAGGGGGAATTTATGGCTACACCTTC. The gene calls are TRBV18 and TRBJ1-2, with 11 bases identical to TRBD1. The CDR3 has 16 residues. The germline gives CDR1 KGHSH, CDR2 LQKENI. The ends lost 0 bases at V and 5 bases at J; junction bases unmatched: 5.

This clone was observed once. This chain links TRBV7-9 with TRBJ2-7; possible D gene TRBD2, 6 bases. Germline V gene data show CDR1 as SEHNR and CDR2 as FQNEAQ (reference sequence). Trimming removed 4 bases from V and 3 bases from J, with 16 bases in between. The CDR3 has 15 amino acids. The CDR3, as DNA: TGTGCCAGCAGCTCGGAGGGTGTTGCGGGCTACGAGCAGTACTTC. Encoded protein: CASSSEGVAGYEQYF.

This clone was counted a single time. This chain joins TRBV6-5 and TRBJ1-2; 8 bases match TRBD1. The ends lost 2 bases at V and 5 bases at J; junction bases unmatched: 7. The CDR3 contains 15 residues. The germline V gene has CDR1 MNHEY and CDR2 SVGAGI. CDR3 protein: CASSYMTGARYGYTF. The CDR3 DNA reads TGTGCCAGCAGTTACATGACAGGGGCAAGATATGGCTACACCTTC.

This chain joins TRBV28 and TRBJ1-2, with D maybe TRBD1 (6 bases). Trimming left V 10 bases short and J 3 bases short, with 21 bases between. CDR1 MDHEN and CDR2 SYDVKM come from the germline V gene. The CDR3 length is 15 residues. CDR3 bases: TGTGCCACGCTAACTCAGGGGTCCCCCTACTATGGCTACACCTTC. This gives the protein CATLTQGSPYYGYTF.

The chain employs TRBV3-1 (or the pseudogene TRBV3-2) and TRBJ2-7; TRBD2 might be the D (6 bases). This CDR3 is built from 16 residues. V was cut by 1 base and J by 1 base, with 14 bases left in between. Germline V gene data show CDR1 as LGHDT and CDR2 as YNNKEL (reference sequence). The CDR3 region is CASSQAKHGGSYEQYF. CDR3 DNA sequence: TGTGCCAGCAGCCAAGCCAAACACGGGGGATCCTACGAGCAGTACTTC.

The CDR3: CASSVGREGHEQYF. The CDR3 region has the DNA TGTGCCAGCAGCGTAGGGCGGGAGGGCCACGAGCAGTACTTC. The chain links TRBV9 to TRBJ2-7; 9 positions match TRBD2. The trim removed 0 bases at V and 5 bases at J, leaving 3 bases unmatched. Germline V gene sequence: CDR1 SGDLS, CDR2 YYNGEE. This CDR3 spans 14 amino acids.

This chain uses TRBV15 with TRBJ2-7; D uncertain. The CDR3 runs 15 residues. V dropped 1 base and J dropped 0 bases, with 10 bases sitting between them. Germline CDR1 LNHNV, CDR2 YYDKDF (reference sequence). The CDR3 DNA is TGTGCCACCAGCAGAGGACTTGCGAGCTCCTACGAGCAGTACTTC. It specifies CATSRGLASSYEQYF.

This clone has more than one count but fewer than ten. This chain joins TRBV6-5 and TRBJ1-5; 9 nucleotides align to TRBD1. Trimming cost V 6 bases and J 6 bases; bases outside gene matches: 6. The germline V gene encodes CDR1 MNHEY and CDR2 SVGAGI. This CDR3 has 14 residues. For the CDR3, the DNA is TGTGCCAGCAGGGGGGGACAGGGTGGTCAGCCCCAGCATTTT. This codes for CASRGGQGGQPQHF.

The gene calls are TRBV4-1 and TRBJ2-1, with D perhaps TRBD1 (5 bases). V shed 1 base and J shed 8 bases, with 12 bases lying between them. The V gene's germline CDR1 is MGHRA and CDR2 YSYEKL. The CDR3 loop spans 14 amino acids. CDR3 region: CASSQGTNVDEQFF. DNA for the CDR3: TGCGCCAGCAGCCAAGGGACAAATGTCGATGAGCAGTTCTTC.

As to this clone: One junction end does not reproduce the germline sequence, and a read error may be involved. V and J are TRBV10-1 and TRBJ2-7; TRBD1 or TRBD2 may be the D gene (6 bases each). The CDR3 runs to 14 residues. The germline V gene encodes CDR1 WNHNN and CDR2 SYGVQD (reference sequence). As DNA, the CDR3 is TGCGCCTGCAGGAGGGCACAGGGATTTCGTGAGCAGTACTTC. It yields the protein CACRRAQGFREQYF.

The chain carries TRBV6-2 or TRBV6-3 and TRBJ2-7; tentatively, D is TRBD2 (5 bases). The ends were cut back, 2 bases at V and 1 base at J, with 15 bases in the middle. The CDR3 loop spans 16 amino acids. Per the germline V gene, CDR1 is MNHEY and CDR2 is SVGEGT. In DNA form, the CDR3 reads TGTGCCAGCAGTTACGGAGGAGTGTCGGGTTCCTACGAGCAGTACTTC. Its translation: CASSYGGVSGSYEQYF.